A selection of T cell receptor beta chains follows, all from one sample in a study of shared clonotypes between healthy human individuals. Measured with immunoSEQ multiplex PCR; TCRdb has only the in-frame clones, and not every one. The table includes a few hundred thousand clones, 95% to 97% detected once. The sequenced sample consisted of memory CD8+ T cells sorted from blood. The receptors were sampled from a man under 40 in good health. CDR3s include the opening cysteine and the closing phenylalanine or tryptophan. A D gene is named only where the DNA matches it firmly. Clone size is stated in some rows and not others, as once, few, many or a class when expanded.

TRBJ2-1,.,TRBV12-2,.,CASRLKLGLAGRAGYNEQFF,TGTGCAAGTCGCTTAAAATTAGGGCTAGCGGGGAGAGCGGGCTACAATGAGCAGTTCTTC
TRBJ2-2,.,TRBV6-1,.,CASSEAGTGELFF,TGTGCCAGCAGTGAAGCGGGCACCGGGGAGCTGTTTTTT
TRBJ1-2,TRBD1,TRBV30,.,CAGPLRTGNGYTF,TGTGCCGGGCCTCTAAGGACAGGGAATGGCTACACCTTC
TRBJ1-5,TRBD1,TRBV4-2,.,CASSQEGGWGQPQHF,TGTGCCAGCAGCCAAGAAGGGGGCTGGGGTCAGCCCCAGCATTTT
TRBJ2-3,.,TRBV5-1,.,CASSWGRGTDTQYF,TGCGCCAGCAGCTGGGGTCGGGGCACAGATACGCAGTATTTT
TRBJ2-3,TRBD2,TRBV18,.,CASSPLAGMDTQYF,TGTGCCAGCTCACCACTAGCGGGAATGGATACGCAGTATTTT
TRBJ2-3,TRBD2,TRBV6-6,.,CASSYREGSQSDTQYF,TGTGCCAGCAGTTACCGGGAGGGAAGTCAGTCAGATACGCAGTATTTT
TRBJ1-5,TRBD1,TRBV28,.,CASSYRGLQPQHF,TGTGCCAGCAGTTACAGGGGGCTACAGCCCCAGCATTTT
TRBJ1-6,.,TRBV30,.,CACQTDISSPLHF,TGTGCCTGCCAAACGGACATTTCGTCACCCCTCCACTTT
TRBJ2-1,.,TRBV28,.,CASSGPLQFF,TGTGCCAGCAGTGGGCCCCTGCAGTTCTTC
TRBJ2-1,.,TRBV28,.,CASRQREIPSNEQFF,TGTGCCAGCAGGCAAAGGGAGATCCCATCCAATGAGCAGTTCTTC
TRBJ2-3,.,TRBV2,.,CASSPLVADTQYF,TGTGCCAGCAGTCCCCTAGTTGCGGATACGCAGTATTTT
TRBJ2-7,.,TRBV10-2,once,CASTLLGPGYEQYF,TGCGCCAGCACCCTTTTGGGGCCGGGCTACGAGCAGTACTTC
TRBJ2-3,.,TRBV10-3,.,CAISESTASSSTDTQYF,TGTGCCATCAGTGAGTCGACGGCTAGTTCGAGCACAGATACGCAGTATTTT
TRBJ2-7,.,TRBV6-9,.,CASSRQVFGYEQYF,TGTGCCAGCAGTAGACAGGTCTTCGGCTACGAGCAGTACTTC
TRBJ1-2,.,TRBV6-7,.,CASSEPGTVYYYGYTF,TGTGCCAGCAGCGAACCCGGGACGGTTTATTACTATGGCTACACCTTC
TRBJ2-5,.,TRBV5-4,.,CASSHSQETQYF,TGTGCCAGCAGCCATTCCCAAGAGACCCAGTACTTC
TRBJ1-1,.,TRBV25-1,.,CASSEYMNTEAFF,TGTGCCAGCAGTGAATACATGAACACTGAAGCTTTCTTT
TRBJ2-7,.,TRBV19,.,CASSIGDLNSYEQYF,TGTGCCAGTAGTATAGGGGACCTCAACTCCTACGAGCAGTACTTC
TRBJ2-1,.,TRBV7-2,.,CASSPSQWASNEQFF,TGTGCCAGCAGCCCCTCCCAGTGGGCCTCCAATGAGCAGTTCTTC
TRBJ1-2,TRBD1,TRBV19,.,CASLDRVSYGYTF,TGTGCCAGCCTTGACAGGGTTAGCTATGGCTACACCTTC
TRBJ2-3,.,TRBV27,.,CASSLQVTDTQYF,TGTGCCAGCAGTTTACAGGTCACAGATACGCAGTATTTT
TRBJ2-2,.,TRBV28,.,CASSLQARELFF,TGTGCCAGCAGTTTACAGGCGCGGGAGCTGTTTTTT
TRBJ2-7,.,TRBV2,.,CASMWTFLYEQYF,TGTGCCAGCATGTGGACTTTCCTCTACGAGCAGTACTTC
TRBJ2-2,.,TRBV6-5,.,CASSRLVSTGELFF,TGTGCCAGCAGCAGACTAGTCTCCACCGGGGAGCTGTTTTTT
TRBJ2-1,TRBD1,TRBV29-1,.,CSVAGGGYNEQFF,TGCAGCGTTGCAGGGGGCGGATACAATGAGCAGTTCTTC
TRBJ2-5,TRBD1,TRBV29-1,.,CSVELDRGTQYF,TGCAGCGTTGAGCTCGACAGGGGCACCCAGTACTTC
TRBJ1-2,TRBD1,TRBV7-2,once,CASSPLDRGYGYTF,TGTGCCAGCAGCCCACTGGACAGGGGGTATGGCTACACCTTC
TRBJ1-2,TRBD1,TRBV19,.,CASSPTGSRGYTF,TGTGCCAGTAGCCCGACAGGGTCGCGTGGCTACACCTTC
TRBJ2-7,TRBD2,TRBV4-2,.,CASSHPSRGTSGNYYEQYF,TGTGCCAGCAGCCATCCCAGCCGGGGGACTAGCGGGAACTACTACGAGCAGTACTTC
TRBJ2-4,TRBD2,TRBV19,once,CASTRTSGKKNIQYF,TGTGCCAGTACTCGTACTAGCGGGAAGAAAAACATTCAGTACTTC
TRBJ2-2,TRBD2,TRBV2,.,CASSEAVAGGTGELFF,TGTGCCAGCAGTGAAGCGGTCGCGGGAGGGACCGGGGAGCTGTTTTTT
TRBJ2-7,.,TRBV7-9,.,CASSLASPYEQYF,TGTGCCAGCAGCTTAGCTAGCCCCTACGAGCAGTACTTC
TRBJ1-2,.,TRBV19,.,CASSTKGLNYGYTF,TGTGCCAGTAGTACCAAGGGACTGAACTATGGCTACACCTTC
TRBJ1-5,.,TRBV11-2,.,CASSLDPGVNQPQHF,TGTGCCAGCAGCTTAGATCCCGGGGTCAATCAGCCCCAGCATTTT
TRBJ2-3,TRBD2,TRBV29-1,.,CGTASGSADTQYF,TGCGGAACCGCCAGCGGGAGCGCAGATACGCAGTATTTT
TRBJ2-1,.,TRBV7-9,.,CASSQGFNEQFF,TGTGCCAGCAGCCAAGGATTCAATGAGCAGTTCTTC
TRBJ1-4,TRBD1,TRBV9,.,CASSVGQGGEKLFF,TGTGCCAGCAGCGTCGGACAGGGGGGTGAAAAACTGTTTTTT
TRBJ2-1,TRBD2,TRBV10-3,.,CAAGLADNEQFF,TGTGCCGCGGGACTAGCGGACAATGAGCAGTTCTTC
TRBJ2-5,TRBD2,TRBV11-2,.,CASSLDGLGGRQTQYF,TGTGCCAGCAGCTTAGATGGCCTGGGGGGGAGACAGACCCAGTACTTC
TRBJ2-7,.,TRBV5-1,.,CASSSENYRDEQYF,TGCGCCAGCAGCTCCGAAAACTACAGGGACGAGCAGTACTTC
TRBJ1-4,.,TRBV28,.,CASSPSGRGKLFF,TGTGCCAGCAGCCCTTCGGGCAGGGGAAAACTGTTTTTT
TRBJ2-1,TRBD1,TRBV14,.,CASSQDVTGGADNEQFF,TGTGCCAGCAGCCAAGATGTTACAGGGGGCGCAGACAATGAGCAGTTCTTC
TRBJ2-1,.,TRBV4-1,.,CARGVRSYNEQFF,TGCGCCAGAGGGGTACGCTCCTACAATGAGCAGTTCTTC
TRBJ2-7,.,TRBV25-1,.,CASSERGGGEQYF,TGTGCCAGCAGTGAGAGGGGAGGTGGCGAGCAGTACTTC
TRBJ2-7,.,TRBV9,once,CASSPTEGGAPYEQYF,TGTGCCAGCAGCCCCACAGAGGGGGGCGCTCCCTACGAGCAGTACTTC
TRBJ2-3,TRBD2,TRBV30,.,CAWSVAGRVKDTQYF,TGTGCCTGGAGTGTAGCGGGGCGGGTGAAAGATACGCAGTATTTT
TRBJ2-1,.,TRBV27,.,CASSFSGISPYNEQFF,TGTGCCAGCAGTTTCTCCGGGATTTCCCCCTACAATGAGCAGTTCTTC
TRBJ2-2,TRBD2,TRBV9,once,CASSFPTLAGVNTGELFF,TGTGCCAGCAGCTTCCCGACCCTAGCGGGAGTAAACACCGGGGAGCTGTTTTTT
TRBJ1-6,TRBD1,TRBV7-9,.,CASSLRTGTGDSPLHF,TGTGCCAGCAGCTTGAGGACCGGGACAGGGGATTCACCCCTCCACTTT
TRBJ2-5,TRBD2,TRBV2,.,CASSLLAGPTSVETQYF,TGTGCCAGCAGCCTCCTAGCGGGGCCCACTTCGGTAGAGACCCAGTACTTC
TRBJ1-4,.,TRBV21-1,.,CASSKLATGEKLFF,TGTGCCAGCAGCAAATTGGCTACCGGTGAAAAACTGTTTTTT
TRBJ1-2,.,TRBV30,.,CAWYRGDNGYTF,TGTGCCTGGTATAGAGGAGATAATGGCTACACCTTC
TRBJ2-1,TRBD2,TRBV7-6,.,CASSLARLANGWNEQFF,TGTGCCAGCAGCTTAGCTCGACTAGCGAACGGGTGGAATGAGCAGTTCTTC